These T cell receptor beta chains were read from a single sample in a study of blood T cells in healthy people across ages. Each CDR3 protein gets one entry after TCRdb re-called the 5' RACE reads with MiXCR. The data contain approximately 2,000,000 distinct CDR3 sequences, around 42% of them singletons. The sequencing input was blood. All receptors derive from a human donor in good health. The CDR3 runs from the conserved cysteine through the conserved F or W. D genes are given only for firm matches. For some rows the clone size is stated as once, few or many, or as a class when expanded; others skip it.

D	J	V	size	CDR3	DNA
.	TRBJ1-1	TRBV12-3/TRBV12-4	few	CASSWGRGGRTEAFF	TGTGCCAGCAGTTGGGGACGGGGCGGGCGGACTGAAGCTTTCTTT
.	TRBJ2-3	TRBV29-1	many	CSVATVAGADTQYF	TGCAGCGTCGCAACGGTTGCCGGAGCAGATACGCAGTATTTT
.	TRBJ1-2	TRBV6-5	few	CASRSREGYGYTF	TGTGCCAGCAGGTCAAGGGAAGGTTATGGCTACACCTTC
.	TRBJ1-2	TRBV20-1	.	CSATRRAGGYTF	TGCAGTGCTACGAGGAGGGCAGGCGGCTACACCTTC
TRBD2	TRBJ2-5	TRBV3-1	few	CASSQVFSGGAGQETQYF	TGTGCCAGCAGCCAAGTGTTTAGCGGGGGGGCTGGGCAAGAGACCCAGTACTTC
.	TRBJ2-2	TRBV7-2	.	CGSGTRNTGELFF	TGTGGCTCTGGCACTCGGAACACCGGGGAGCTGTTTTTT
.	TRBJ1-2	TRBV29-1	once	CSVEDLYGHTF	TGCAGCGTTGAAGACCTTTATGGCCACACCTTC
TRBD2	TRBJ2-1	TRBV5-1	.	CASSSGSSGAYNEQFF	TGCGCCAGCAGCTCGGGATCTAGCGGGGCCTACAATGAGCAGTTCTTC
TRBD1	TRBJ2-1	TRBV6-6	.	CASRSGQEQFF	TGTGCCAGCAGGTCGGGACAGGAGCAGTTCTTC
.	TRBJ2-3	TRBV7-2	few	CASFPGRAVASGTDTQYF	TGTGCCAGCTTCCCTGGCCGAGCGGTAGCTTCTGGCACAGATACGCAGTATTTT
.	TRBJ1-1	TRBV2	.	CASTEGGWGTEAFF	TGTGCCAGCACCGAGGGAGGGTGGGGAACTGAAGCTTTCTTT
.	TRBJ2-3	TRBV27	few	CASSRPPNTQYF	TGTGCCAGCAGCCGCCCACCAAATACGCAGTATTTT
TRBD2	TRBJ2-3	TRBV5-5	few	CASSLLGTSGTDTQYF	TGTGCCAGCAGCTTACTCGGCACTAGCGGCACAGATACGCAGTATTTT
TRBD1	TRBJ1-2	TRBV7-2	few	CASSSQGADYGYTF	TGTGCCAGCAGCTCTCAGGGGGCAGACTATGGCTACACCTTC
.	TRBJ2-7	TRBV4-3	few	CASSHRQGLEQYF	TGCGCCAGCAGCCACCGTCAAGGGCTCGAGCAGTACTTC
.	TRBJ2-3	TRBV28	.	CASSLPRFSDTDTQYF	TGTGCCAGCAGTTTACCCCGGTTTAGCGACACAGATACGCAGTATTTT
.	TRBJ2-3	TRBV5-1	.	CASSLVFLRQSPSTDTQYF	TGCGCCAGCAGCTTGGTATTCTTGAGACAGAGCCCTAGCACAGATACGCAGTATTTT
.	TRBJ1-1	TRBV7-9	.	CASSRSENTEAFF	TGTGCCAGCAGCCGATCAGAGAACACTGAAGCTTTCTTT
.	TRBJ2-7	TRBV29-1	.	CSVAYWAGVEQYF	TGCAGCGTTGCCTATTGGGCAGGGGTCGAGCAGTACTTC
.	TRBJ2-7	TRBV5-1	many	CASSLLSGGTYEQYF	TGCGCCAGCAGCTTGTTATCGGGGGGCACCTACGAGCAGTACTTC
.	TRBJ1-2	TRBV6-2/TRBV6-3	.	CASSWRENYGYTF	TGTGCCAGCAGTTGGCGGGAAAACTATGGCTACACCTTC
TRBD1	TRBJ2-3	TRBV12-3/TRBV12-4	.	CATGQGAMGAGTQYF	TGTGCCACAGGACAGGGGGCTATGGGAGCAGGTACGCAGTATTTT
TRBD2	TRBJ2-5	TRBV20-1	few	CSAIVTSGGADETQYF	TGCAGTGCAATTGTGACTAGCGGGGGGGCCGATGAGACCCAGTACTTC
.	TRBJ1-4	TRBV4-3	few	CASSQVWAASEKLFF	TGCGCCAGCAGCCAAGTTTGGGCCGCAAGTGAAAAACTGTTTTTT
.	TRBJ2-7	TRBV29-1	.	CSAGTPDEQYF	TGCAGCGCCGGGACACCCGACGAGCAGTACTTC
.	TRBJ1-1	TRBV6-2/TRBV6-3	.	CASSFHRGEGTEAFF	TGTGCCAGCAGTTTCCACCGAGGTGAGGGCACTGAAGCTTTCTTT
.	TRBJ2-1	TRBV20-1	.	CSAFAGGGGDEQFF	TGCAGTGCTTTTGCAGGGGGCGGGGGCGATGAGCAGTTCTTC
TRBD1	TRBJ1-2	TRBV28	.	CASRERTGGALIGYTF	TGTGCCAGCAGGGAGAGGACAGGGGGCGCCTTGATCGGCTACACCTTC
.	TRBJ1-2	TRBV20-1	.	CSARPAEILQGYTF	TGCAGTGCTAGACCAGCGGAAATCCTCCAGGGCTACACCTTC
.	TRBJ1-2	TRBV4-3	.	CASSQDLLLGTAYGYTF	TGCGCCAGCAGCCAAGACCTCCTTCTAGGGACGGCCTATGGCTACACCTTC
TRBD1	TRBJ1-1	TRBV7-3	.	CASSSRGGRNTEAFF	TGTGCCAGCAGCTCCAGGGGGGGGCGGAACACTGAAGCTTTCTTT
.	TRBJ1-2	TRBV29-1	.	CSVATRDGYGYTF	TGCAGCGTAGCCACCAGGGACGGCTATGGCTACACCTTC
.	TRBJ2-1	TRBV24-1	.	CATSDLDSNEQFF	TGTGCCACCAGTGACCTTGACTCCAATGAGCAGTTCTTC
.	TRBJ2-1	TRBV12-3/TRBV12-4	.	CASRAQDGGHEQFF	TGTGCCAGCAGGGCCCAGGACGGGGGTCATGAGCAGTTCTTC
TRBD1	TRBJ2-7	TRBV11-3	.	CASSLGLGDRRYEQYF	TGTGCCAGCAGCTTAGGGCTGGGGGACAGACGGTACGAGCAGTACTTC
.	TRBJ2-7	TRBV9	.	CASSVRADRSPYEQYF	TGTGCCAGCAGCGTCCGGGCAGATCGAAGCCCCTACGAGCAGTACTTC
TRBD2	TRBJ2-3	TRBV20-1	.	CSAPASGGADTQYF	TGCAGTGCTCCTGCTAGCGGGGGGGCAGATACGCAGTATTTT
.	TRBJ1-2	TRBV7-2	few	CASSLSRTYGYTF	TGTGCCAGCAGCTTATCTCGAACCTATGGCTACACCTTC
.	TRBJ2-3	TRBV29-1	.	CSVVGDHTQYF	TGCAGCGTTGTAGGGGACCATACGCAGTATTTT
.	TRBJ1-5	TRBV7-2	many	CASSLAFNQPQHF	TGTGCCAGCAGCTTAGCCTTCAATCAGCCCCAGCATTTT
TRBD1	TRBJ1-5	TRBV4-1	.	CASSQVPTGSNQPQHF	TGCGCCAGCAGCCAAGTCCCGACAGGGAGCAATCAGCCCCAGCATTTT
.	TRBJ1-1	TRBV5-1	.	CASSFLRGEAFF	TGCGCCAGCAGCTTCCTCCGGGGCGAAGCTTTCTTT
.	TRBJ2-7	TRBV6-6	few	CASRSGEGQYF	TGTGCCAGCAGATCAGGGGAAGGGCAGTACTTC
.	TRBJ2-1	TRBV12-3/TRBV12-4	few	CASSLKAEQFF	TGTGCCAGCAGTCTAAAGGCTGAGCAGTTCTTC